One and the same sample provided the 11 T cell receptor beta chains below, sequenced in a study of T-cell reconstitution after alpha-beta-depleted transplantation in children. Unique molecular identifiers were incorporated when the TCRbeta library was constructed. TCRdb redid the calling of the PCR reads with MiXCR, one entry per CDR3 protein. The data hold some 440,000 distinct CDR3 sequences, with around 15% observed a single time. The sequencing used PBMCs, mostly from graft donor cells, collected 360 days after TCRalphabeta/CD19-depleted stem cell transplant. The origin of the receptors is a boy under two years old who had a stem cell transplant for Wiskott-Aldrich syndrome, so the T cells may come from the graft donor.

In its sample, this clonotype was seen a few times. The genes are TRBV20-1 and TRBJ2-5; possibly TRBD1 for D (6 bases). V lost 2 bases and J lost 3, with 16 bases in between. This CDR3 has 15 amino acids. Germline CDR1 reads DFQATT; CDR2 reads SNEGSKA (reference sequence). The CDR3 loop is CSARLAGTRKETQYF. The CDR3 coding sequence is TGCAGTGCTAGACTTGCCGGGACAAGAAAAGAGACCCAGTACTTC.

CDR3 sequence reads: CASSKDNSTSGALGTQYF. The CDR3 coding sequence is TGTGCCAGCAGCAAAGACAACTCTACTAGCGGGGCTTTGGGCACGCAGTATTTT. This rearrangement joins TRBV21-1 to TRBJ2-3; TRBD2, as called in the table, went unchecked against the DNA. TRBV21-1 is deemed a pseudogene. The CDR3 totals 18 residues.

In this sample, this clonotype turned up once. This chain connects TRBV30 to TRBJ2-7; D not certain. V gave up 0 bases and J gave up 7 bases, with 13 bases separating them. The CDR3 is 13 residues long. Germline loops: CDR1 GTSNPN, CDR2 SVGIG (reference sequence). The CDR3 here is CAWSVRLLREQYF. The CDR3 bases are TGTGCCTGGAGTGTTAGGCTCCTAAGAGAGCAGTACTTC.

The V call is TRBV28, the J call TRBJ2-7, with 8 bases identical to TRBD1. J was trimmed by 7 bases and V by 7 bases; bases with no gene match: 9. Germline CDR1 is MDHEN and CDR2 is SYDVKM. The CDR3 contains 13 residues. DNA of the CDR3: TGTGCCAGCACCGGGACAGGTACAGGGGAGCAGTACTTC. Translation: CASTGTGTGEQYF.

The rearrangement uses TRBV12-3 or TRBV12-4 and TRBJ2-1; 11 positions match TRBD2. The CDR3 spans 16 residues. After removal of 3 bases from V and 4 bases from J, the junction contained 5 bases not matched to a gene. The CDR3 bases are TGTGCCAGCAGTTTCCTTAGCGGGGGGGTATACAATGAGCAGTTCTTC. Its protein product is CASSFLSGGVYNEQFF.

The DNA for the CDR3 is TGTGCCAGCAGCTACAGGGCCACAGATACGCAGTATTTT. It translates to CASSYRATDTQYF. This chain connects TRBV7-9 to TRBJ2-3; D might be TRBD1 (6 bases). Trimming pared 4 bases from V and 2 bases from J, leaving 7 bases between. The CDR3 spans 13 residues. CDR1 and CDR2 from the germline V gene are SEHNR and FQNEAQ (reference sequence).

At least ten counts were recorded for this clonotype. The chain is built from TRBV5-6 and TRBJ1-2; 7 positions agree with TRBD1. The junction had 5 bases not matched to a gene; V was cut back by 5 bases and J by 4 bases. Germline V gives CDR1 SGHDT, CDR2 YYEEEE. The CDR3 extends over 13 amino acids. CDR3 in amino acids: CASSRDRAYGYTF. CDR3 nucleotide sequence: TGTGCCAGCAGTCGAGACAGGGCCTATGGCTACACCTTC.

CDR3: CAIALRRGAGANVLTF. Here the CDR3 DNA reads TGTGCCATCGCCCTAAGGAGAGGGGCTGGGGCCAACGTCCTGACTTTC. The chain is built from TRBV10-3 and TRBJ2-6; either TRBD1 or TRBD2 may fit D (5 bases each). Germline CDR1 and CDR2: ENHRY and SYGVKD. V shed 8 bases and J shed 2 bases, with 16 bases lying between them. This CDR3 spans 16 amino acids.

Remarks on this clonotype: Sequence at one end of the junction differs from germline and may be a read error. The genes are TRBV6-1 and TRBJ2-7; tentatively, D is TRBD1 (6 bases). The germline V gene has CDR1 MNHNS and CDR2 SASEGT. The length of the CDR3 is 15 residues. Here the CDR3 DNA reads TGTGCCAGCAGCCGTTCAAGGGGGACCTCCTACGAACAGTACTTC. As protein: CASSRSRGTSYEQYF.

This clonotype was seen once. In DNA, the CDR3 is TGTGCCAGCAGTGCCCGAGGGACAGGGGACGAGCAGTACTTC. Protein sequence: CASSARGTGDEQYF. This sequence joins TRBV6-1 and TRBJ2-7; 10 bases are shared with TRBD1. The CDR3 has 14 residues. CDR1 and CDR2 from the germline V gene are MNHNS and SASEGT. The ends lost 4 bases at V and 5 bases at J; junction bases unmatched: 5.

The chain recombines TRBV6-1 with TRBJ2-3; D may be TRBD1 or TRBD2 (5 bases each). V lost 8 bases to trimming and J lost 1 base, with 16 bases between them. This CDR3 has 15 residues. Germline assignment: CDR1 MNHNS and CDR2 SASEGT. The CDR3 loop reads CASLPRDRRTDTQYF. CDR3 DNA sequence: TGTGCCAGCCTCCCCCGGGACCGACGCACAGATACGCAGTATTTT.